This T cell receptor beta chain emerged from a study of blood T cells in healthy people across ages. PCR was performed a second time for roughly 7 to 11 cycles using a sample-barcoded 5' primer and a J-beta primer mix. TCRdb re-called the 5' RACE reads with MiXCR, one entry per CDR3 protein. The sample consists of around 2 million distinct CDR3 sequences, about two fifths of them appearing once. The germline V gene encodes CDR1 SGHTA and CDR2 FQGTGA. The CDR3 is 15 residues long. Unmatched junction bases numbered 11, after V lost 5 bases and J lost 8 bases. The sequenced sample was blood. The receptor was isolated from a human donor in good health. The gene calls are TRBV7-3 and TRBJ2-1; the match to TRBD1 covers 8 bases. As DNA, the CDR3 is TGTGCCAGCAGCCGTCAGGGGGCGGTTACGGATGAGCAGTTCTTC. Its protein product is CASSRQGAVTDEQFF.